Listed below are T cell receptor beta chains from one sample, sequenced in a study of blood T cell repertoires in COVID-19. TCRdb keeps only in-frame clones here, not all; method: immunoSEQ multiplex PCR. The data hold roughly 700,000 clones, with 70% to 90% observed a single time. The material sequenced was peripheral blood. Receptor source: a woman aged 18-35 years with acute or convalescent COVID-19. CDR3s include the opening cysteine and the closing phenylalanine or tryptophan. Each record gives: D gene, clone size, V gene, CDR3 length, J gene, CDR3 protein, CDR3 DNA. A D gene is named only where the DNA matches it firmly. Size values are once, few and many counts, or a class for expanded clones, and some rows have none.

.,.,TRBV27,14,TRBJ1-2,CASSFSGDPYGYTF,TGTGCCAGCAGTTTTTCAGGGGACCCCTATGGCTACACCTTC
.,.,TRBV10-3,16,TRBJ1-2,CAISEGLGGGDYGYTF,TGTGCCATCAGTGAGGGTCTTGGAGGAGGGGACTATGGCTACACCTTC
.,.,TRBV6-2/TRBV6-3,16,TRBJ2-4,CASSPRVSLAKNIQYF,TGTGCCAGCAGCCCCCGGGTCAGCTTAGCCAAAAACATTCAGTACTTC
TRBD1,.,TRBV18,17,TRBJ1-4,CASSPIGTGDSNEKLFF,TGTGCCAGCTCACCCATCGGGACAGGGGACTCGAATGAAAAACTGTTTTTT
.,.,TRBV7-8,14,TRBJ1-3,CASIHPGLGNTIYF,TGTGCCAGCATCCATCCGGGACTGGGAAACACCATATATTTT
TRBD2,.,TRBV24-1,21,TRBJ2-3,CATSDRGEIRTSGGSTDTQYF,TGTGCCACCAGTGATCGCGGAGAAATTAGGACTAGCGGGGGGAGCACAGATACGCAGTATTTT
.,once,TRBV2,13,TRBJ1-4,CAIGGIGNEKLFF,TGTGCCATCGGGGGGATTGGCAATGAAAAACTGTTTTTT
TRBD2,.,TRBV5-5,17,TRBJ2-7,CASSLVAGGFSSYEQYF,TGTGCCAGCAGCTTGGTAGCGGGGGGGTTTAGCTCCTACGAGCAGTACTTC
.,.,TRBV5-6,15,TRBJ1-5,CASSLWKAGNQPQHF,TGTGCCAGCAGCCTCTGGAAGGCGGGCAATCAGCCCCAGCATTTT
TRBD2,.,TRBV4-1,16,TRBJ2-1,CASSPPGLAGGHEQFF,TGCGCCAGCAGCCCACCGGGACTAGCGGGGGGCCACGAGCAGTTCTTC
TRBD1,few,TRBV6-4,15,TRBJ2-3,CASSVTGGKADTQYF,TGTGCCAGCAGTGTCACAGGGGGCAAAGCAGATACGCAGTATTTT
.,.,TRBV5-1,16,TRBJ1-4,CASSSIPQGTNEKLFF,TGCGCCAGCAGCTCTATTCCACAGGGCACTAATGAAAAACTGTTTTTT
.,.,TRBV20-1,11,TRBJ2-5,CSARGAETQYF,TGCAGTGCCCGGGGTGCAGAGACCCAGTACTTC
.,.,TRBV30,14,TRBJ2-3,CAWSDTLPRDTQYF,TGTGCCTGGAGTGACACCCTTCCTAGGGATACGCAGTATTTT
TRBD1,.,TRBV5-4,13,TRBJ1-2,CASSWTGGYGYTF,TGTGCCAGCAGCTGGACAGGGGGTTATGGCTACACCTTC
.,.,TRBV9,15,TRBJ2-3,CASSVVELGTDTQYF,TGTGCCAGCAGCGTGGTCGAACTCGGCACAGATACGCAGTATTTT
TRBD1,.,TRBV19,14,TRBJ2-2,CASSRQGAGGELFF,TGTGCCAGTAGCCGACAGGGGGCTGGCGGGGAGCTGTTTTTT
.,.,TRBV28,16,TRBJ1-5,CASSGGSSYSNQPQHF,TGTGCCAGCAGTGGCGGGTCCTCATATAGCAATCAGCCCCAGCATTTT
.,.,TRBV5-6,14,TRBJ1-5,CASSFPNRAQPQHF,TGTGCCAGCAGCTTTCCGAACAGGGCCCAGCCCCAGCATTTT
.,.,TRBV9,13,TRBJ1-4,CASSGLTNEKLFF,TGTGCCAGCAGCGGTCTCACTAATGAAAAACTGTTTTTT
.,.,TRBV6-4,14,TRBJ2-6,CASSPGEGANVLTF,TGTGCCAGCAGTCCAGGGGAGGGGGCCAACGTCCTGACTTTC
.,.,TRBV5-1,12,TRBJ1-6,CASSQPGAPLHF,TGCGCCAGCAGCCAGCCAGGGGCACCCCTCCACTTT
TRBD1,once,TRBV5-1,15,TRBJ2-3,CASSPGTGVADTQYF,TGCGCCAGCAGCCCTGGGACAGGGGTTGCAGATACGCAGTATTTT
TRBD1,.,TRBV3-1/TRBV3-2,17,TRBJ1-2,CASSQDPWGTGDYGYTF,TGTGCCAGCAGCCAAGATCCGTGGGGGACAGGGGACTATGGCTACACCTTC
.,.,TRBV12-3/TRBV12-4,11,TRBJ2-5,CASSFLETQYF,TGTGCCAGCAGTTTTCTAGAGACCCAGTACTTC
TRBD2,.,TRBV7-2,15,TRBJ2-7,CASSAVRRGTNEQYF,TGTGCCAGCAGCGCCGTCCGGCGGGGGACCAACGAGCAGTACTTC
TRBD1,once,TRBV5-6,14,TRBJ1-2,CASSSTGGEYGYTF,TGTGCCAGCAGTTCGACAGGGGGCGAGTATGGCTACACCTTC
TRBD1,.,TRBV6-1,16,TRBJ1-1,CASSAGTVGMNTEAFF,TGTGCCAGCAGTGCCGGGACAGTTGGAATGAACACTGAAGCTTTCTTT
.,.,TRBV5-1,13,TRBJ2-7,CASSLVTGSEQYF,TGCGCCAGCAGCTTGGTCACAGGGAGCGAGCAGTACTTC
.,.,TRBV7-3,19,TRBJ1-5,CASSFRSLLLLLSNQPQHF,TGTGCCAGCAGCTTTCGGTCACTGCTGCTACTACTTAGCAATCAGCCCCAGCATTTT
TRBD2,.,TRBV3-1/TRBV3-2,15,TRBJ2-7,CASSQAGGGPYEQYF,TGTGCCAGCAGCCAAGCCGGCGGGGGACCCTACGAGCAGTACTTC
.,.,TRBV4-2,16,TRBJ2-1,CASSHRQVRVGIEQFF,TGTGCCAGCAGCCACCGACAGGTGAGGGTCGGGATTGAGCAGTTCTTC
.,.,TRBV7-2,15,TRBJ1-2,CASSLVEKGRVGYTF,TGTGCCAGCAGCTTAGTTGAAAAAGGCAGGGTAGGCTACACCTTC
.,.,TRBV5-1,12,TRBJ1-4,CASSLDGGKLFF,TGCGCCAGCAGCTTGGATGGAGGGAAACTGTTTTTT
TRBD2,.,TRBV27,14,TRBJ2-2,CASRELSGGGELFF,TGTGCCAGCAGGGAGCTTAGCGGGGGCGGGGAGCTGTTTTTT
TRBD1,.,TRBV5-6,14,TRBJ2-1,CASSLGTGSNEQFF,TGTGCCAGCAGCTTAGGGACAGGTAGCAATGAGCAGTTCTTC
TRBD2,.,TRBV3-1/TRBV3-2,16,TRBJ2-1,CASSPILAGGRNEQFF,TGTGCCAGCAGCCCTATCTTAGCGGGGGGGCGCAATGAGCAGTTCTTC
.,.,TRBV21-1,16,TRBJ2-3,CASSPPGQGAADTQYF,TGTGCCAGCAGCCCACCGGGACAGGGGGCCGCAGATACGCAGTATTTT
TRBD2,.,TRBV9,14,TRBJ2-1,CASSVSGGASEQFF,TGTGCCAGCAGCGTTAGCGGGGGGGCCTCTGAGCAGTTCTTC
TRBD1,.,TRBV9,13,TRBJ1-2,CASRGTGLEGYTF,TGTGCCAGCAGGGGGACAGGGCTCGAGGGCTACACCTTC
TRBD1,.,TRBV11-2,14,TRBJ2-6,CASSRGLGANVLTF,TGTGCCAGCAGCAGGGGGCTTGGGGCCAACGTCCTGACTTTC
.,.,TRBV5-4,16,TRBJ2-3,CASSLKAREGTDTQYF,TGTGCCAGCAGCTTGAAGGCGAGGGAGGGCACAGATACGCAGTATTTT
TRBD1,few,TRBV2,13,TRBJ1-2,CASSEQGAQGYTF,TGTGCCAGCAGTGAACAGGGGGCGCAGGGCTACACCTTC
.,.,TRBV27,14,TRBJ1-6,CASSTGDSNSPLHF,TGTGCCAGCAGCACAGGAGACAGCAATTCACCCCTCCACTTT
.,few,TRBV4-2,18,TRBJ2-1,CASSQTDDSQGVSDEQFF,TGTGCCAGCAGCCAAACGGATGACTCACAGGGAGTAAGCGATGAGCAGTTCTTC
TRBD2,.,TRBV7-6,14,TRBJ2-5,CASSLAGGQETQYF,TGTGCCAGCAGCTTAGCGGGGGGGCAAGAGACCCAGTACTTC
TRBD1,once,TRBV6-1,14,TRBJ1-2,CASSETETGVRYTF,TGTGCCAGCAGTGAAACGGAGACAGGGGTACGCTACACCTTC
.,.,TRBV7-6,17,TRBJ1-5,CASSTNRTKYSNQPQHF,TGTGCCAGCAGCACGAATCGGACAAAGTATAGCAATCAGCCCCAGCATTTT
.,.,TRBV7-9,15,TRBJ1-1,CASSLYREQGTEAFF,TGTGCCAGCAGCTTGTACAGGGAGCAGGGCACTGAAGCTTTCTTT
TRBD1,.,TRBV19,18,TRBJ1-1,CASSIGPGQGGIDTEAFF,TGTGCCAGTAGTATAGGCCCGGGACAGGGGGGTATTGACACTGAAGCTTTCTTT
.,.,TRBV19,11,TRBJ1-2,CASTFGGGYTF,TGTGCCAGTACTTTCGGAGGTGGCTACACCTTC
.,.,TRBV24-1,13,TRBJ2-1,CATSDAIRGEQFF,TGTGCCACCAGTGATGCCATCAGGGGTGAGCAGTTCTTC
.,.,TRBV12-3/TRBV12-4,13,TRBJ1-4,CASSLWRNEKLFF,TGTGCCAGCAGTCTGTGGAGGAATGAAAAACTGTTTTTT
TRBD1,.,TRBV7-9,16,TRBJ2-4,CASSMGTGGWVNIQYF,TGTGCCAGCAGCATGGGGACAGGGGGCTGGGTAAACATTCAGTACTTC
TRBD1,.,TRBV5-5,17,TRBJ2-3,CASSFGAAGGAWDTQYF,TGTGCCAGCAGCTTTGGGGCCGCAGGGGGCGCCTGGGATACGCAGTATTTT
TRBD2,.,TRBV7-2,15,TRBJ2-1,CASSLDSGGAGSTVF,TGTGCCAGCAGCTTAGATAGCGGGGGGGCCGGGTCCACGGTCTTC
.,.,TRBV11-2,15,TRBJ2-5,CASSSGVTPLETQYF,TGTGCCAGCAGCTCCGGGGTGACGCCTCTAGAGACCCAGTACTTC
.,.,TRBV4-3,13,TRBJ2-7,CASSQAQGHEQYF,TGCGCCAGCAGCCAGGCCCAGGGGCACGAGCAGTACTTC